This TCR beta chain was sequenced for a study of radiotherapy plus CTLA-4 blockade in lung cancer. Method: immunoSEQ multiplex PCR; TCRdb's copy keeps in-frame clones and lacks some. The sample carries about 97,000 clones, roughly 74% recorded once. From germline, CDR1 is SGHRS and CDR2 YFSETQ. Trimming removed 4 bases from V and 3 bases from J, with 17 bases in between. The CDR3 totals 15 residues. The rearrangement uses TRBV5-1 and TRBJ2-7, with D perhaps TRBD2 (6 bases). The TCR was taken from a human donor with non-small cell lung cancer who had a partial response to radiotherapy plus ipilimumab. Some clones in this sample may be carry-over from other donors' samples. The sequencing here drew on peripheral blood, taken from a patient treated with radiotherapy plus ipilimumab. The CDR3 DNA reads as TGCGCCAGCAGCCCGGAGGGGAGGACGATCTACGAGCAGTACTTC. Encoded protein: CASSPEGRTIYEQYF. The full variable domain, with the rest looked up from reference TRBV5-1 and TRBJ2-7, is KAGVTQTPRYLIKTRGQQVTLSCSPISGHRSVSWYQQTPGQGLQFLFEYFSETQRNKGNFPGRFSGRQFSNSRSEMNVSTLELGDSALYLCASSPEGRTIYEQYFGPGTRLTVT.